A single sample is the source of the 14 T cell receptor beta chains below, sequenced in a study of OX40 agonist ivuxolimab in advanced cancers. Some clones are missing from TCRdb's copy, which holds only in-frame ones; the method was immunoSEQ multiplex PCR. The sample shows about 35,000 clones, around 80% of them seen only once. The specimen was CD4+ or CD8+ T cells sorted from blood, collected in a trial of the OX40 agonist ivuxolimab. Receptors were obtained from an adult with an advanced solid tumor such as melanoma, head and neck, liver or kidney cancer.

The chain recombines TRBV7-2 with TRBJ2-7; D uncertain. Trimming shortened V by 5 bases and J by 0 bases, and 14 bases separated the two germline ends. Germline CDR1 reads SGHTA; CDR2 reads FQGNSA. CDR3 length: 15 residues. The CDR3 region has the DNA TGTGCCAGCAGCCGGGTGGGCTTACTCTCCTACGAGCAGTACTTC. It yields the protein CASSRVGLLSYEQYF.

V is TRBV9 and J is TRBJ2-2, with TRBD2 identical over 7 bases. The CDR3 loop spans 17 amino acids. The V gene end was trimmed by 0 bases and the J gene end by 2 bases; junction bases not matched to a gene: 7. CDR1 and CDR2 from the germline V gene are SGDLS and YYNGEE. The chain's CDR3 is CASSVVGRGGNTGELFF. CDR3 DNA: TGTGCCAGCAGCGTAGTGGGTCGCGGGGGAAACACCGGGGAGCTGTTTTTT.

This clone was recorded once. The gene calls are TRBV5-1 and TRBJ2-7, with 8 bases fitting TRBD2. There are 15 residues in the CDR3. Trimming cost V 4 bases and J 2 bases; bases outside gene matches: 8. Germline values: CDR1 SGHRS, CDR2 YFSETQ. The CDR3 loop reads CASSPLERGTYEQYF. CDR3 DNA: TGCGCCAGCAGCCCCCTCGAGCGGGGGACCTACGAGCAGTACTTC.

This clone was observed once. The V gene is TRBV18, the J gene TRBJ2-1; 9 bases are a match to TRBD1. CDR1 KGHSH and CDR2 LQKENI come from the germline V gene. Trimming removed 3 bases from V and 6 bases from J; junction bases left unmatched: 3. The CDR3 is 14 amino acids. CDR3 residues: CASSPGTGSNEQFF. CDR3 bases: TGTGCCAGCTCACCCGGGACAGGGTCCAATGAGCAGTTCTTC. The variable domain in full, with the rest retrieved from reference TRBV18 and TRBJ2-1, is NAGVMQNPRHLVRRRGQEARLRCSPMKGHSHVYWYRQLPEEGLKFMVYLQKENIIDESGMPKERFSAEFPKEGPSILRIQQVVRGDSAAYFCASSPGTGSNEQFFGPGTRLTVL.

The gene calls are TRBV5-1 and TRBJ1-1, with D unclear. In germline, CDR1 is SGHRS, CDR2 YFSETQ. The CDR3 has 11 residues. The ends were cut back, 3 bases at V and 1 base at J, with 1 base in the middle. The CDR3 region has the DNA TGCGCCAGCAGCTCGAACACTGAAGCTTTCTTT. Its translation: CASSSNTEAFF.

The chain combines TRBV5-4 with TRBJ2-7; possible D gene TRBD2, 6 bases. V lost 4 bases, J lost 6 bases, and 20 bases lay in between. The CDR3 covers 15 residues. Germline V lookup: CDR1 SGHNT, CDR2 YYREEE (reference sequence). CDR3 sequence reads: CASSPGTVKNAEQYF. For the CDR3, the DNA is TGTGCCAGCAGCCCAGGGACTGTCAAAAACGCCGAGCAGTACTTC.

The J gene is TRBJ1-5, the V gene TRBV6-6; D is perhaps TRBD1 (6 bases). V shed 6 bases and J shed 3 bases, with 12 bases lying between them. CDR3 length: 14 residues. Germline V gene data show CDR1 as MNHNY and CDR2 as SVGAGI (reference sequence). The CDR3, as DNA: TGTGCCAGCAGAGCGAGGGGGGACAATCAGCCCCAGCATTTT. Its translation is CASRARGDNQPQHF.

In its sample, this clone is medium-sized. V and J are TRBV13 and TRBJ2-5; weak D call: TRBD2 (5 bases). This CDR3 region has 14 residues. Germline assignment: CDR1 PRHDT and CDR2 FYEKMQ (reference sequence). The germline V and J ends were trimmed by 3 bases and 1 base, with 9 bases remaining between them. CDR3 sequence: CASSFMGVQETQYF. For the CDR3, the DNA is TGTGCCAGCAGCTTTATGGGAGTCCAAGAGACCCAGTACTTC.

The V gene is TRBV9, the J gene TRBJ1-3, with D perhaps TRBD1 (6 bases). Trimming stripped 3 bases from V and 3 bases from J, with 10 bases between. Germline CDR1 and CDR2: SGDLS and YYNGEE. The CDR3 length is 14 residues. CDR3 in DNA: TGTGCCAGCAGCGAAGGGGGACATGGAAACACCATATATTTT. Its protein is CASSEGGHGNTIYF.

This clone was detected a few times. V and J are TRBV10-1 and TRBJ1-2; 7 positions agree with TRBD1. The J segment lost 2 bases and the V segment lost 3 bases, leaving 12 bases of the junction unmatched. Germline loops: CDR1 WNHNN, CDR2 SYGVQD (reference sequence). This CDR3 comprises 17 residues. The CDR3 DNA follows: TGCGCCAGCAGTGACGAAGGGACAGACTACGCGAACTATGGCTACACCTTC. Protein: CASSDEGTDYANYGYTF.

The chain has TRBV5-1 and TRBJ2-5; 9 positions agree with TRBD2. The germline CDR1 and CDR2 sequences are SGHRS and YFSETQ. CDR3 size: 17 residues. J gave up 1 base and V 5 bases, and 12 bases lay outside the gene matches. The CDR3 reads CASRRAAGGRSQETQYF. CDR3 bases: TGCGCCAGCAGACGTGCCGCGGGGGGGCGAAGCCAAGAGACCCAGTACTTC. The entire variable domain, with the rest obtained from reference TRBV5-1 and TRBJ2-5, is as follows: KAGVTQTPRYLIKTRGQQVTLSCSPISGHRSVSWYQQTPGQGLQFLFEYFSETQRNKGNFPGRFSGRQFSNSRSEMNVSTLELGDSALYLCASRRAAGGRSQETQYFGPGTRLLVL.

The chain recombines TRBV4-1 with TRBJ1-1; D call uncertain. CDR3 length: 14 amino acids. Trimming took off 0 bases at V and 10 bases at J, with 15 bases between the two ends. Germline assignment: CDR1 MGHRA and CDR2 YSYEKL. CDR3: CASSQENLGEGAFF. The CDR3 nucleotides read TGCGCCAGCAGCCAAGAGAACTTAGGAGAGGGAGCTTTCTTT.

This clone was detected once. The chain joins TRBV11-2 to TRBJ2-5, with 9 bases matching TRBD2. This CDR3 is 15 amino acids long. V lost 1 base and J lost 5; bases outside the gene matches: 5. Germline V lookup: CDR1 SGHAT, CDR2 FQNNGV. The chain's CDR3 is CASSLGAGGRETQYF. The CDR3 bases are TGTGCCAGCAGCTTAGGAGCGGGGGGAAGGGAGACCCAGTACTTC.

The chain links TRBV4-1 to TRBJ1-4, with a tentative D call TRBD1 (6 bases). The CDR3 runs to 15 residues. The ends were cut back, 4 bases at V and 10 bases at J, with 19 bases in the middle. Germline V lookup: CDR1 MGHRA, CDR2 YSYEKL. Written as DNA, the CDR3 is TGCGCCAGCAGCCCGGAGGCGACAGCGGACAGAAAACTGTTTTTT. It translates to CASSPEATADRKLFF.